The source of this TCR beta chain is a study of blood T cell repertoires in COVID-19. V gave up 4 bases and J gave up 0 bases; unmatched junction bases: 7. This CDR3 has 15 amino acids. In germline, CDR1 is SGHRS, CDR2 YFSETQ. Clones were sequenced by immunoSEQ multiplex PCR, and TCRdb holds only the in-frame ones, with some missing. Among 99,000 or so clones listed, around 83% were seen once. This chain links TRBV5-1 with TRBJ2-7; 7 nucleotides align to TRBD2. The specimen sequenced was peripheral blood. This clonotype was obtained from a man aged 70 or older with active or convalescent COVID-19. This CDR3 reads CASSLSGLSSYEQYF. The CDR3 DNA reads as TGCGCCAGCAGCCTTAGCGGGTTGAGCTCCTACGAGCAGTACTTC.